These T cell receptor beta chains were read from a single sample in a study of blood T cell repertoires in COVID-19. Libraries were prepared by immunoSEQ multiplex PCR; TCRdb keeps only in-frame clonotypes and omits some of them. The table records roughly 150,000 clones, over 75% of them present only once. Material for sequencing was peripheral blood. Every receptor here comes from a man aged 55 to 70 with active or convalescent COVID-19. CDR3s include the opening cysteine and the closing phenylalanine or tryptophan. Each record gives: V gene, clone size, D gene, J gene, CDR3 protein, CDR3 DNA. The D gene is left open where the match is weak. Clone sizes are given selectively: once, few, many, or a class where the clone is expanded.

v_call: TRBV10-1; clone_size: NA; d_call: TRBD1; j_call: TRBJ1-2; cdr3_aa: CASSDPGQGIGGYTF; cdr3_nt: TGCGCCAGCAGTGACCCGGGACAGGGAATAGGTGGCTACACCTTC
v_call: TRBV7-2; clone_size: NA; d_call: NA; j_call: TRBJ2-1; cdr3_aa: CASSLAVSYNEQFF; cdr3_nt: TGTGCCAGCAGCTTGGCGGTCTCCTACAATGAGCAGTTCTTC
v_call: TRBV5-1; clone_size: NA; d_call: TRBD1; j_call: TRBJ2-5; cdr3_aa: CASSGTGVETQYF; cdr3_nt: TGCGCCAGCTCCGGGACAGGCGTAGAGACCCAGTACTTC
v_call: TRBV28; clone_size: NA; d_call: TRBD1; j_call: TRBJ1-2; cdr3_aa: CASSTGQGGNGYTF; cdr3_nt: TGTGCCAGCAGTACCGGACAGGGGGGGAATGGCTACACCTTC
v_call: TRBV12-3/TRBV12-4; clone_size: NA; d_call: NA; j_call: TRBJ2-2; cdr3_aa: CASTTAGELFF; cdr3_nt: TGTGCCAGCACTACTGCTGGGGAGCTGTTTTTT
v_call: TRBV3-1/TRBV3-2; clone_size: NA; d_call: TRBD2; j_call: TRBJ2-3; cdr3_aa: CASSQDWGGNGSGRISWADTQYF; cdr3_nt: TGTGCCAGCAGCCAAGATTGGGGGGGAAATGGTAGCGGGAGGATTTCATGGGCAGATACGCAGTATTTT
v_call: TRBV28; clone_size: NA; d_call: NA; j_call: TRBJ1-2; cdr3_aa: CASSSGGGVNYGYTF; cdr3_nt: TGTGCCAGCAGTTCGGGAGGAGGGGTTAACTATGGCTACACCTTC
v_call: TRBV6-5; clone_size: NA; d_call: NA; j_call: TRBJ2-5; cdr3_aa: CASGDYSQETQYF; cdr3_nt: TGTGCCAGCGGAGACTATTCTCAAGAGACCCAGTACTTC
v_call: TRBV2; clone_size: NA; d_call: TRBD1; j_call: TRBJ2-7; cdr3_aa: CASIVPGTEYEQYF; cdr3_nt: TGTGCCAGCATAGTCCCCGGGACAGAATACGAGCAGTACTTC
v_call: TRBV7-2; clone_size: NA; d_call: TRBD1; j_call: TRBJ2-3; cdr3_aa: CASSAGDSVGADTQYF; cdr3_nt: TGTGCCAGCAGCGCCGGGGACAGCGTGGGGGCAGATACGCAGTATTTT
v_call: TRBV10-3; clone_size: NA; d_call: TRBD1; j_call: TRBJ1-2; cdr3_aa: CAISAGGQGNYGYTF; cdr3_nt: TGTGCCATCAGTGCGGGGGGACAGGGAAACTATGGCTACACCTTC
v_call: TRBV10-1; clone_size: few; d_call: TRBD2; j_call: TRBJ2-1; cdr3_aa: CASSELAGSLVNEQFF; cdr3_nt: TGCGCCAGCAGTGAGTTAGCGGGGAGTCTAGTGAATGAGCAGTTCTTC
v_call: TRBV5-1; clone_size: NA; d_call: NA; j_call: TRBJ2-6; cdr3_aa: CASSLYGVNSGANVLTF; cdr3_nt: TGCGCCAGCAGCTTGTACGGGGTAAACTCTGGGGCCAACGTCCTGACTTTC
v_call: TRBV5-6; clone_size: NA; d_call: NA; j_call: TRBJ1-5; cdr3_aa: CASSLLGTGYSNQPQHF; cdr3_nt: TGTGCCAGCAGCTTATTGGGAACAGGATATAGCAATCAGCCCCAGCATTTT
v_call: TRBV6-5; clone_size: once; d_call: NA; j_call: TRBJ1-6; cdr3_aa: CASRELRDSPLHF; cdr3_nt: TGTGCCAGCAGGGAGCTCAGGGATTCACCCCTCCACTTT
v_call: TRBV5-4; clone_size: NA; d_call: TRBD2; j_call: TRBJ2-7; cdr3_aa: CASSRGLAGTSYEQYF; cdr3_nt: TGTGCCAGCAGCCGGGGACTAGCGGGCACTTCCTACGAGCAGTACTTC
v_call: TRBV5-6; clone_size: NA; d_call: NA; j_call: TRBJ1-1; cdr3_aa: CASATGNTEAFF; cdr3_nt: TGTGCCAGCGCTACAGGGAACACTGAAGCTTTCTTT
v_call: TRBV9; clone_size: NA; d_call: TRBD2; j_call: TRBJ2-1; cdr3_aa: CASSVVTSGRKNEQFF; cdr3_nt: TGTGCCAGCAGCGTAGTAACTAGCGGGAGGAAAAATGAGCAGTTCTTC
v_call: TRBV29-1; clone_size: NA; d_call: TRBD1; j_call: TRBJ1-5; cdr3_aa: CSVRQGIDQPQHF; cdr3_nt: TGCAGCGTGAGACAGGGGATTGATCAGCCCCAGCATTTT
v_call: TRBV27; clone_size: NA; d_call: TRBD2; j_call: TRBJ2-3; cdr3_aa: CASSGRLAEITDTQYF; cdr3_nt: TGTGCCAGCAGTGGACGACTAGCGGAGATCACAGATACGCAGTATTTT
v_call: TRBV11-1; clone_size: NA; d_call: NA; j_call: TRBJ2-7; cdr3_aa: CASSLREQDSYEQYF; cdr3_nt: TGTGCCAGCAGCTTAAGAGAACAGGACTCCTACGAGCAGTACTTC
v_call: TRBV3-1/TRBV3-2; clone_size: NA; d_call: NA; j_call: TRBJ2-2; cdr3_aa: CASSQERARGNTGELFF; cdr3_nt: TGTGCCAGCAGCCAAGAACGGGCGCGGGGGAACACCGGGGAGCTGTTTTTT
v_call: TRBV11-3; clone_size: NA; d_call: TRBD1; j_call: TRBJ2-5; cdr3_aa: CASSLVGTEGWYQETQYF; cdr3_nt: TGTGCCAGCAGCTTAGTTGGGACAGAGGGCTGGTACCAAGAGACCCAGTACTTC
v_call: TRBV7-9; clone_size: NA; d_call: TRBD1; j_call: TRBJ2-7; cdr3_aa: CASSPGQGNSNEQYF; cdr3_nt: TGTGCCAGCAGCCCGGGACAGGGAAATAGTAACGAGCAGTACTTC
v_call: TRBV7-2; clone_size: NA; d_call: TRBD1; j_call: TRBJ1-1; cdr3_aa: CASSLTGMSEAFF; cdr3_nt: TGTGCCAGCAGCCTGACAGGGATGAGTGAAGCTTTCTTT
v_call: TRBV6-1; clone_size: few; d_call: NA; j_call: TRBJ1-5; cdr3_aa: CASSEQGRNQPQHF; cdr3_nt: TGTGCCAGCAGTGAACAGGGGCGGAATCAGCCCCAGCATTTT
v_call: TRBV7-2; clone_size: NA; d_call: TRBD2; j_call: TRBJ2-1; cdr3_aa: CASSLEGLAPDDNEQFF; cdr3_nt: TGTGCCAGCAGCTTAGAGGGACTAGCTCCTGACGACAATGAGCAGTTCTTC
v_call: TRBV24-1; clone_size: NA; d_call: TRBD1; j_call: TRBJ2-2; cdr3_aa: CATTGQKNTGELFF; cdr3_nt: TGTGCCACCACGGGACAGAAGAACACCGGGGAGCTGTTTTTT
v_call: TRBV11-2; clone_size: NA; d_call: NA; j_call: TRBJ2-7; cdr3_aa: CASSLAGQSYEQYF; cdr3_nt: TGTGCCAGCAGCCTCGCGGGACAGTCCTACGAGCAGTACTTC
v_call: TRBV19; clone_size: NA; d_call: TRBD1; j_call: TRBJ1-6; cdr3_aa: CASSTRQGLSSPLHF; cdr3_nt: TGTGCCAGTAGTACGCGACAGGGTTTGAGTTCACCCCTCCACTTT
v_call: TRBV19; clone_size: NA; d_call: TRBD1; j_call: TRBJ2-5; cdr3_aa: CASGPQGQETQYF; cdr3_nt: TGTGCCAGTGGCCCACAGGGGCAAGAGACCCAGTACTTC
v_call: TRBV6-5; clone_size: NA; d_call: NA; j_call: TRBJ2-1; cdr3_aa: CASKLLTSYNEQFF; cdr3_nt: TGTGCCAGCAAGCTACTCACCTCCTACAATGAGCAGTTCTTC
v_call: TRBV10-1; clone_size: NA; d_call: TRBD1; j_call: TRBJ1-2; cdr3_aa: CASSRDRGNYGYTF; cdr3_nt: TGCGCCAGCAGTAGGGACAGGGGGAACTATGGCTACACCTTC
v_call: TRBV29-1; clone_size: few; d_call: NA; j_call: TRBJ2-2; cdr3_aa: CSAAQGAGELFF; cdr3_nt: TGCAGCGCCGCCCAGGGCGCCGGGGAGCTGTTTTTT
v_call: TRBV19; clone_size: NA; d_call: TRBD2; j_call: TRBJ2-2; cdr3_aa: CASSSSAGIPGELFF; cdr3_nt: TGTGCCAGTAGTTCGTCAGCGGGAATCCCCGGGGAGCTGTTTTTT
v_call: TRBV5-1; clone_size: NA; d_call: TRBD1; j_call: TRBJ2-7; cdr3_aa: CASSSTGTGAEQYF; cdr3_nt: TGCGCCAGCAGCTCAACCGGGACAGGGGCCGAGCAGTACTTC
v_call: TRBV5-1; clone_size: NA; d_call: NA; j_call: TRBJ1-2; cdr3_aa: CASSLTGDKPGYTF; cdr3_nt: TGCGCCAGCAGCTTGACCGGGGATAAACCCGGCTACACCTTC
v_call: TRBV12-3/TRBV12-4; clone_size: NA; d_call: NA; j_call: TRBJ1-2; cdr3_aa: CASSPSNYGYTF; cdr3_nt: TGTGCCAGCAGCCCCTCCAACTATGGCTACACCTTC